This T cell receptor beta chain was obtained from a study of shared clonotypes between healthy human individuals. Clones were sequenced by immunoSEQ multiplex PCR, and TCRdb holds only the in-frame ones, with some missing. Of 850,000 to 1,100,000 clones in the sample, about 80% were seen once. This CDR3 is built from 15 residues. CDR1 is LNHNV and CDR2 is YYDKDF in the germline V gene (reference sequence). The V gene lost 0 bases and the J gene lost 11 bases, with 17 bases spanning the gap. This receptor was identified in a man aged 18-30 years in good health. Some clones in this sample may be carry-over from other donors' samples. Material for sequencing was memory CD4+ T cells from PBMCs. Subset of the sample: CD45RA-negative fraction. This chain joins TRBV15 and TRBJ1-5; no reliable D call. CDR3 amino acids: CATSRDRLPNRAQHF. The CDR3 coding sequence is TGTGCCACCAGCAGAGATCGGTTGCCCAATCGGGCCCAGCATTTT. The full variable domain, completed using reference TRBV15 and TRBJ1-5, is DAMVIQNPRYQVTQFGKPVTLSCSQTLNHNVMYWYQQKSSQAPKLLFHYYDKDFNNEADTPDNFQSRRPNTSFCFLDIRSPGLGDTAMYLCATSRDRLPNRAQHFGDGTRLSIL.